A single sample gave rise to the 19 T cell receptor beta chains below, sequenced in a study of Ad26.COV2.S vaccination and SARS-CoV-2 variants (dated by TCRdb to the early 2020s). Sample time point, as interpreted from the label and publication: individuals recovered from natural SARS-CoV-2 infection. The library was made by the immunoSEQ multiplex PCR assay. Here the immuneACCESS table is served through TCRdb, limited to in-frame sequences with V and J called. Missing clones are a known gap in these copies; in checked studies unresolved V genes cover under half, and the rest lacks a known reason. The sample records about 87,000 clones, under 90% of which are singletons. The ten biggest clones cover around a sixth of the sample. The material sequenced was peripheral blood, taken after recovery from COVID-19. The receptors were gathered from a human donor who had recovered from COVID-19.

This clone was found once. The V and J genes are TRBV19 and TRBJ2-1; a weak D match, TRBD2 (7 bases). CDR1 is LNHDA and CDR2 is SQIVND in the germline V gene (reference sequence). The ends were cut back, 3 bases at V and 0 bases at J, with 27 bases in the middle. The CDR3 consists of 21 residues. The CDR3 bases are TGTGCCAGTAGTATTCTCTTGATACAGGGACTATCGACCAGCTCCTACAATGAGCAGTTCTTC. This gives the protein CASSILLIQGLSTSSYNEQFF.

The chain carries TRBV9 and TRBJ2-2, with D tentatively TRBD2 (6 bases). Trimming stripped 0 bases from V and 4 bases from J, with 10 bases between. The CDR3 is 15 amino acids. Germline assignment: CDR1 SGDLS and CDR2 YYNGEE. In DNA, the CDR3 is TGTGCCAGCAGCGTAGCGGGACTTGGCACCGGGGAGCTGTTTTTT. Translating gives CASSVAGLGTGELFF.

The gene calls are TRBV6-5 and TRBJ1-3; D remains unclear. Germline V gene sequence: CDR1 MNHEY, CDR2 SVGAGI. The V and J ends lost 8 bases and 1 base respectively, with 12 bases between them. This CDR3 comprises 14 residues. DNA of the CDR3: TGTGCCAGCCGAGCCCAGCGTTCTGGAAACACCATATATTTT. Its translation is CASRAQRSGNTIYF.

The chain recombines TRBV6-5 with TRBJ1-2; TRBD1 is a possible D gene (5 bases). This CDR3 comprises 14 residues. The V end lost 3 bases, the J end lost 4 bases, and 12 bases lay between the germline ends. Per germline, CDR1 MNHEY and CDR2 SVGAGI. The CDR3 nucleotides are TGTGCCAGCAGTTATAGACAGCGTGCCTATGGCTACACCTTC. This translates into CASSYRQRAYGYTF.

This clone appeared a few times. This chain links TRBV6-1 with TRBJ1-5; a weak D match, TRBD1 (6 bases). V lost 3 bases to trimming and J lost 2 bases, with 8 bases between them. CDR1 is MNHNS and CDR2 is SASEGT in the germline V gene. This CDR3 region has 14 residues. The CDR3 spells CASSDEGGNQPQHF. In nucleotides, the CDR3 is TGTGCCAGCAGTGATGAGGGGGGCAATCAGCCCCAGCATTTT.

J is TRBJ2-7 and V is TRBV10-3; D not resolved. This CDR3 has 14 residues. CDR1 ENHRY and CDR2 SYGVKD come from the germline V gene. With 0 bases removed from V and 7 bases from J, the gap between germline ends came to 13 bases. The CDR3 DNA is TGTGCCATCAGTGAGTCGAATCGGCTGTGGGAGCAGTACTTC. Its translation: CAISESNRLWEQYF.

This sequence joins TRBV4-3 and TRBJ2-1, with no clear D. Trimming cost V 0 bases and J 8 bases, with 11 bases left between them. Germline CDR1 is LGHNA and CDR2 is YSLEER. This CDR3 comprises 14 residues. CDR3 bases: TGCGCCAGCAGCCAAGAGGGGTGGGCAGATGAGCAGTTCTTC. Translation: CASSQEGWADEQFF.

This CDR3 is CASSLAGAPGGEQYF. CDR3 coding DNA: TGTGCCAGCAGCTTAGCGGGGGCCCCAGGGGGCGAGCAGTACTTC. The rearrangement joins TRBV11-2 to TRBJ2-7; D perhaps matches TRBD1 (7 bases). This CDR3 is 15 amino acids long. V was shortened by 1 base and J by 6 bases, with 16 bases between the two germline ends. Looked up from germline, CDR1 is SGHAT and CDR2 is FQNNGV.

The V and J genes are TRBV3-1 (or the pseudogene TRBV3-2) and TRBJ1-6; the D gene is possibly TRBD1 (6 bases). V was cut by 5 bases and J by 5 bases, with 13 bases left in between. Germline CDR1 is LGHDT and CDR2 is YNNKEL (reference sequence). The CDR3 is 15 residues long. CDR3 amino acids: CASSTRTVDNSPLHF. CDR3 nucleotide sequence: TGTGCCAGCAGCACCCGGACAGTAGATAATTCACCCCTCCACTTT.

The CDR3 loop reads CASSFRRHNEQFF. The CDR3 DNA reads as TGTGCCAGCAGCTTCCGGCGGCACAATGAGCAGTTCTTC. The gene calls are TRBV13 and TRBJ2-1; D is ambiguous. V lost 3 bases and J 5 bases, leaving 8 bases between the germline ends. Germline V gene data show CDR1 as PRHDT and CDR2 as FYEKMQ (reference sequence). CDR3 length: 13 amino acids.

This clone was seen a few times. The rearrangement uses TRBV10-3 and TRBJ2-7; 9 bases map to TRBD1. Losses at the gene ends were 9 bases for V and 5 bases for J; bases not matched to a gene: 5. Germline V gene sequence: CDR1 ENHRY, CDR2 SYGVKD. This CDR3 is built from 12 residues. The CDR3 region has the DNA TGTGCCATTTGGGACAGGGTGGACGAGCAGTACTTC. Protein product: CAIWDRVDEQYF.

V gene TRBV7-8 combines with J gene TRBJ2-5; D may correspond to TRBD1 or TRBD2 (5 bases each). CDR1 SGHVS and CDR2 FQNEAQ come from the germline V gene. Trimming cost V 5 bases and J 4 bases, with 14 bases left between them. This CDR3 is 14 amino acids long. CDR3 protein: CASSPGGLIETQYF. CDR3 coding DNA: TGTGCCAGCAGCCCTGGGGGATTGATAGAGACCCAGTACTTC. The whole variable domain, filled in from reference TRBV7-8 and TRBJ2-5, reads GAGVSQSPRYKVAKRGQDVALRCDPISGHVSLFWYQQALGQGPEFLTYFQNEAQLDKSGLPSDRFFAERPEGSVSTLKIQRTQQEDSAVYLCASSPGGLIETQYFGPGTRLLVL.

The V gene is TRBV4-1, the J gene TRBJ2-7; tentative D call: TRBD1 (5 bases). Trimming pared 3 bases from V and 1 base from J, leaving 13 bases between. CDR1 is MGHRA and CDR2 is YSYEKL in the germline V gene. The length of the CDR3 is 15 residues. The CDR3 sequence is CASSHLLDSSYEQYF. CDR3 coding DNA: TGCGCCAGCAGCCATTTACTCGACAGTTCCTACGAGCAGTACTTC.

This clone showed up just once. The rearrangement links TRBV10-3 to TRBJ2-3, with TRBD1 matching over 7 bases. This CDR3 contains 16 residues. The germline gives CDR1 ENHRY, CDR2 SYGVKD. After removal of 3 bases from V and 0 bases from J, the junction contained 6 bases not matched to a gene. The CDR3 bases are TGTGCCATCAGTGACCCCGGACAGGAGAGCACAGATACGCAGTATTTT. Its translation: CAISDPGQESTDTQYF.

The gene calls are TRBV10-2 and TRBJ2-3; D is undetermined. The V end lost 6 bases, the J end lost 13 bases, and 11 bases lay between the germline ends. Per the germline V gene, CDR1 is WSHSY and CDR2 is SAAADI. The CDR3 loop spans 10 amino acids. The DNA of the CDR3 is TGCGCCAGCAGCTCCCCTGCTAAGTATTTT. Translation: CASSSPAKYF.

The rearrangement joins TRBV5-8 to TRBJ2-5; 7 positions agree with TRBD2. The germline V gene encodes CDR1 SGHTS and CDR2 YDEGEE. Trimming removed 4 bases from V and 1 base from J; junction bases left unmatched: 7. This CDR3 is 15 amino acids long. CDR3: CASSADGGGQETQYF. CDR3 nucleotides: TGTGCCAGCAGCGCGGACGGCGGGGGCCAAGAGACCCAGTACTTC.

This clone has only a few counts. This chain joins TRBV19 and TRBJ2-2; 14 nucleotides line up with TRBD2. V lost 5 bases, J lost 7 bases, and 6 bases stayed unmatched. Germline loops: CDR1 LNHDA, CDR2 SQIVND (reference sequence). The CDR3 length is 16 residues. The CDR3 DNA reads TGTGCCAGTAGTCGGGGACTAGCGGGAGTAAACGGGGAGCTGTTTTTT. This encodes CASSRGLAGVNGELFF. The full variable domain, its missing parts supplied by reference TRBV19 and TRBJ2-2, is DGGITQSPKYLFRKEGQNVTLSCEQNLNHDAMYWYRQDPGQGLRLIYYSQIVNDFQKGDIAEGYSVSREKKESFPLTVTSAQKNPTAFYLCASSRGLAGVNGELFFGEGSRLTVL.

V is TRBV5-6 and J is TRBJ1-6; D unresolved. Germline assignment: CDR1 SGHDT and CDR2 YYEEEE. The CDR3 length is 15 residues. V was pared by 0 bases and J by 7 bases, with 11 bases between. Written as DNA, the CDR3 is TGTGCCAGCAGCTTGGATGGAGGTTTAAATTCACCCCTCCACTTT. Protein sequence: CASSLDGGLNSPLHF.

The chain joins TRBV7-2 to TRBJ2-5, with 8 bases aligning to TRBD1. This CDR3 has 14 residues. With V trimmed by 5 bases and J by 7 bases, 9 bases remained unmatched. Germline CDR1 is SGHTA and CDR2 is FQGNSA. DNA of the CDR3: TGTGCCAGCAGCGAAATGACAGGACAGGGGACCCAGTACTTC. Translated, it gives CASSEMTGQGTQYF.